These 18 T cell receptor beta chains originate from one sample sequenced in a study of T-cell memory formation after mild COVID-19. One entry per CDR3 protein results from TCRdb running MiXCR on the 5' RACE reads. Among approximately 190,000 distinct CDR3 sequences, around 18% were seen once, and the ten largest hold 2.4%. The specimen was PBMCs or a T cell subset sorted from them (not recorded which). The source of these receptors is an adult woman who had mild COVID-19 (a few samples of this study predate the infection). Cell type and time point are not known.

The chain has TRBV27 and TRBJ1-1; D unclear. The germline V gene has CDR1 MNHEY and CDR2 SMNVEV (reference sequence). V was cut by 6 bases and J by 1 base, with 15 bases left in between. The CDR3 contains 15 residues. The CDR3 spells CASRQPWTGNTEAFF. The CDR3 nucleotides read TGTGCCAGCAGACAGCCCTGGACGGGGAACACTGAAGCTTTCTTT.

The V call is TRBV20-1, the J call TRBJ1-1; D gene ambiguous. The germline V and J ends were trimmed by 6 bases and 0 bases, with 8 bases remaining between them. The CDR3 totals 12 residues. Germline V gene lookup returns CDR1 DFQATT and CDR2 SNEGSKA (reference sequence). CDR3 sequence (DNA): TGCAGTGCGAACAAATTGAACACTGAAGCTTTCTTT. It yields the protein CSANKLNTEAFF.

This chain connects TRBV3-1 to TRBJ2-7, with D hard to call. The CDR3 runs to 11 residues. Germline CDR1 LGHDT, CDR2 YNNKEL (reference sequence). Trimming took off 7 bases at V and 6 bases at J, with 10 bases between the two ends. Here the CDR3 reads CASTPRGEQYF. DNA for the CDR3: TGTGCCAGCACCCCCCGTGGCGAGCAGTACTTC.

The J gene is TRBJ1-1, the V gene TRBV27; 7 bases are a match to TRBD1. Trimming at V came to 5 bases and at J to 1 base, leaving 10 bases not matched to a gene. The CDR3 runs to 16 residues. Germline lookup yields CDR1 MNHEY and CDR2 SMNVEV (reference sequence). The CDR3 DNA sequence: TGTGCCAGCAGTCCGTTGACAAAGGGGGCGAACACTGAAGCTTTCTTT. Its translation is CASSPLTKGANTEAFF.

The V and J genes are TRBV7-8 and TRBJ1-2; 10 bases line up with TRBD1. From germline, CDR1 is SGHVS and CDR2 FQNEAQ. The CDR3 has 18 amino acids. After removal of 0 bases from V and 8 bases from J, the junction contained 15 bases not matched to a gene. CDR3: CASSLAFSPAGTGVGYTF. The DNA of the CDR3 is TGTGCCAGCAGCTTAGCCTTTTCCCCCGCCGGGACAGGGGTCGGCTACACCTTC.

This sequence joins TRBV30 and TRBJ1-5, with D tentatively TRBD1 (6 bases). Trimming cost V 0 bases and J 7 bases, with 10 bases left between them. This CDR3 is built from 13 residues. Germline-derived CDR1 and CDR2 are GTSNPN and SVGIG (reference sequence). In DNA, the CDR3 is TGTGCCTGGAGTGTAGGAGGGGGGCAGCCCCAGCATTTT. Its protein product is CAWSVGGGQPQHF.

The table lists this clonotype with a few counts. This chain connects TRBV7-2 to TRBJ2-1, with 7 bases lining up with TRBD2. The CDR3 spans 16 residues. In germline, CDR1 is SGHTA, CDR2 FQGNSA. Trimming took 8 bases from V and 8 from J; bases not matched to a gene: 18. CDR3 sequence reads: CASGKALGGSNDEQFF. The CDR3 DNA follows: TGTGCCAGCGGCAAGGCCCTCGGCGGGAGTAACGATGAGCAGTTCTTC. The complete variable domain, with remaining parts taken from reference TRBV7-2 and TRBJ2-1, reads GAGVSQSPSNKVTEKGKDVELRCDPISGHTALYWYRQSLGQGLEFLIYFQGNSAPDKSGLPSDRFSAERTGGSVSTLTIQRTQQEDSAVYLCASGKALGGSNDEQFFGPGTRLTVL.

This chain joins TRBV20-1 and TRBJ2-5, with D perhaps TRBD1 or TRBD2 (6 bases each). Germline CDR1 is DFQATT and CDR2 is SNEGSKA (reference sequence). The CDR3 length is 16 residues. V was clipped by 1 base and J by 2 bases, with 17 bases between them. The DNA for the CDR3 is TGCAGTGCTAGAGCCAAACAACTAGGGGGGCAAGAGACCCAGTACTTC. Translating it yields CSARAKQLGGQETQYF.

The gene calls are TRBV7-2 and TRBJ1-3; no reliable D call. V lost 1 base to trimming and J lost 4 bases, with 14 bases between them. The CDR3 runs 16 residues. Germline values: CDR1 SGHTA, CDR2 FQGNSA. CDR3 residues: CASSLGGVGVGNTIYF. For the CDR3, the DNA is TGTGCCAGCAGCTTAGGAGGCGTCGGGGTAGGAAACACCATATATTTT.

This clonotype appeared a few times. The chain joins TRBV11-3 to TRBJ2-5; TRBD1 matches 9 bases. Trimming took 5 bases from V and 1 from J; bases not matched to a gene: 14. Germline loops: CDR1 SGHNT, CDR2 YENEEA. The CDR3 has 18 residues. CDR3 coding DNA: TGTGCCAGCAGCCCCGGGACAGGGAGGAGGACTCTCCAAGAGACCCAGTACTTC. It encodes CASSPGTGRRTLQETQYF.

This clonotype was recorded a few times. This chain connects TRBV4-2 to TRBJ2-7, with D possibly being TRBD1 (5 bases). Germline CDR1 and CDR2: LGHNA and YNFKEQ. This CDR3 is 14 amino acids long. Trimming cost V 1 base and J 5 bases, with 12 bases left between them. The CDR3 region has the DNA TGTGCCAGCAGCCAAGTAGGAGTAGGGGACGAGCAGTACTTC. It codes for CASSQVGVGDEQYF.

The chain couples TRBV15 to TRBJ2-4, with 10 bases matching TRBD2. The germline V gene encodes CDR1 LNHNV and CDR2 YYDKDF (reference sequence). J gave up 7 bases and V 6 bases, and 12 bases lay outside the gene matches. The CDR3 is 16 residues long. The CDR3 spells CATRPESGRARNIQYF. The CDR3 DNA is TGTGCCACCAGACCTGAAAGCGGGAGGGCCCGCAACATTCAGTACTTC.

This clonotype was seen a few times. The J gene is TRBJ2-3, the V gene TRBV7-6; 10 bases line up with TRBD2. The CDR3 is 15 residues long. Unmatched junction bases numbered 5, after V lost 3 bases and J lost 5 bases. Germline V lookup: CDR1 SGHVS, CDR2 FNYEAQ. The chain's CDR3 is CASSFVAGGRDTQYF. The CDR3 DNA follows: TGTGCCAGCAGCTTTGTAGCGGGAGGTAGAGATACGCAGTATTTT.

CDR3 region: CASSVRGLSGNTIYF. CDR3 coding DNA: TGTGCCAGCAGCGTCCGAGGGCTCTCTGGAAACACCATATATTTT. The J gene is TRBJ1-3, the V gene TRBV9, with D unresolved. Trimming pared 2 bases from V and 0 bases from J, leaving 9 bases between. The CDR3 has 15 residues. Germline assignment: CDR1 SGDLS and CDR2 YYNGEE.

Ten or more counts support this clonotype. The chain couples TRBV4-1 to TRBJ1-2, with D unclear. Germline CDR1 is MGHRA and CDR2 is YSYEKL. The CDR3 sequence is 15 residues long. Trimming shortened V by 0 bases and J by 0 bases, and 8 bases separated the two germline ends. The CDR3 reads CASSQDNGANYGYTF. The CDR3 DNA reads TGCGCCAGCAGCCAAGATAACGGAGCTAACTATGGCTACACCTTC.

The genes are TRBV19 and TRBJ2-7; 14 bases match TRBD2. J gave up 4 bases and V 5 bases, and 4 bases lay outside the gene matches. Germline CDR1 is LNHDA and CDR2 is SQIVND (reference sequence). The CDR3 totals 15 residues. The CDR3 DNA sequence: TGTGCCAGTAGTCTCCGACTAGCGGGAGGGTACGAGCAGTACTTC. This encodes CASSLRLAGGYEQYF.

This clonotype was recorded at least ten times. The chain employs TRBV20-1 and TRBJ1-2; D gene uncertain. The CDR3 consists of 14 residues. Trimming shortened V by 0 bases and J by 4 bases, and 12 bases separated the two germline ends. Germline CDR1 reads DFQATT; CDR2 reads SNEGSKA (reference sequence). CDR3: CSARDPTGVYGYTF. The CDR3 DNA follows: TGCAGTGCTAGAGATCCTACGGGAGTCTATGGCTACACCTTC.

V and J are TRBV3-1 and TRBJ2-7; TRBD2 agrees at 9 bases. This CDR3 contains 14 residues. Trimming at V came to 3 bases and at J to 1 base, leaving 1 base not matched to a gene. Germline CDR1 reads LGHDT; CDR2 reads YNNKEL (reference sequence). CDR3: CASSQTSGSYEQYF. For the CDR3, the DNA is TGTGCCAGCAGCCAGACTAGCGGATCCTACGAGCAGTACTTC.